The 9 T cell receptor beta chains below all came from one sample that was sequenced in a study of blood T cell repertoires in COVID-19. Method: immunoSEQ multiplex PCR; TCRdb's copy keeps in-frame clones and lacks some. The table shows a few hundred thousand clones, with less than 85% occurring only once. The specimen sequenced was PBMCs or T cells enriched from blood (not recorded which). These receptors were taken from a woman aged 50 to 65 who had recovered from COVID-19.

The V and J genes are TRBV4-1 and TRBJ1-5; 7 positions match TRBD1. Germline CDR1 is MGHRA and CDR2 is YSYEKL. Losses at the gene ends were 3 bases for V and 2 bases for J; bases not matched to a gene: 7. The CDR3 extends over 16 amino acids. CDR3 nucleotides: TGCGCCAGCAGCCAGCAGACAGGGTTGCGCAATCAGCCCCAGCATTTT. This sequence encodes CASSQQTGLRNQPQHF.

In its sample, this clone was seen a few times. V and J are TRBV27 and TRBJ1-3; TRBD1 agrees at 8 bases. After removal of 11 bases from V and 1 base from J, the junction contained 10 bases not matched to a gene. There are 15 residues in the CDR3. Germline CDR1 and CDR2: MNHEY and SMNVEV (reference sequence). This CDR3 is CAPHGQGVSGNTIYF. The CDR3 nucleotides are TGTGCCCCTCATGGACAGGGCGTTTCTGGAAACACCATATATTTT.

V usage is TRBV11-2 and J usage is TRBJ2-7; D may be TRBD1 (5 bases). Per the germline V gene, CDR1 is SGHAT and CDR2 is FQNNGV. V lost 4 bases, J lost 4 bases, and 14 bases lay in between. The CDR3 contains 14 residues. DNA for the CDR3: TGTGCCAGCAGCTCGACAGATGACGGGTACGAGCAGTACTTC. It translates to CASSSTDDGYEQYF.

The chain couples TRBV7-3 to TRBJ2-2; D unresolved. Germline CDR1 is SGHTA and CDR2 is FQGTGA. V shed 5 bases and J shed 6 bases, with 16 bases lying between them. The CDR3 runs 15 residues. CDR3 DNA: TGTGCCAGCAGCCCCGTGGGTGGGCTGGCCGGGGAGCTGTTTTTT. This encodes CASSPVGGLAGELFF.

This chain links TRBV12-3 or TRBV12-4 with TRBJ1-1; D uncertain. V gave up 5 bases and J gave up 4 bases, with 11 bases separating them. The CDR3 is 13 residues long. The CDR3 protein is CASSRIGGTEAFF. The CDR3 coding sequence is TGTGCCAGCAGTCGGATAGGAGGCACTGAAGCTTTCTTT.

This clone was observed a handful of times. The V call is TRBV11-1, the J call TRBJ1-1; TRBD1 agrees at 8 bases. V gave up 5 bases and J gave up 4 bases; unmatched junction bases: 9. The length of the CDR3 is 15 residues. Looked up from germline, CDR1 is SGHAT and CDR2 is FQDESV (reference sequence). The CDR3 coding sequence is TGTGCCAGCAGCGCTATGACAGGGGCGGGCACTGAAGCTTTCTTT. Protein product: CASSAMTGAGTEAFF.

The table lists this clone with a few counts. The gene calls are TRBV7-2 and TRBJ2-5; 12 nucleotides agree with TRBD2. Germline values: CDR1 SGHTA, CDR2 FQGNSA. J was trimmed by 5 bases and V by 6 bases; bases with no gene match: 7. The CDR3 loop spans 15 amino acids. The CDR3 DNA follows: TGTGCCAGCAGGCGTACCGGGACTAGCGGGGAGACCCAGTACTTC. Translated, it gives CASRRTGTSGETQYF. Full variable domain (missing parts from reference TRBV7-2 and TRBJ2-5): GAGVSQSPSNKVTEKGKDVELRCDPISGHTALYWYRQSLGQGLEFLIYFQGNSAPDKSGLPSDRFSAERTGGSVSTLTIQRTQQEDSAVYLCASRRTGTSGETQYFGPGTRLLVL.

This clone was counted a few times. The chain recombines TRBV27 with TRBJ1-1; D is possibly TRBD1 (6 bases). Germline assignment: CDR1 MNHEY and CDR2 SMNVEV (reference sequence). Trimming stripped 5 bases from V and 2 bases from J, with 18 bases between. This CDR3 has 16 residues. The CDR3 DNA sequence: TGTGCCAGCAGTCCTATTCTCCGACAGGATAACACTGAAGCTTTCTTT. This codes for CASSPILRQDNTEAFF.

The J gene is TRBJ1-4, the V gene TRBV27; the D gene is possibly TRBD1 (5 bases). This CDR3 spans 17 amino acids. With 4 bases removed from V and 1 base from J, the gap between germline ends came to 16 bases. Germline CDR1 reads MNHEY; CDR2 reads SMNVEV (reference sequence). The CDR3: CASSSFSTVQTNEKLFF. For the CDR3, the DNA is TGTGCCAGCAGTTCTTTCTCGACAGTACAAACTAATGAAAAACTGTTTTTT.